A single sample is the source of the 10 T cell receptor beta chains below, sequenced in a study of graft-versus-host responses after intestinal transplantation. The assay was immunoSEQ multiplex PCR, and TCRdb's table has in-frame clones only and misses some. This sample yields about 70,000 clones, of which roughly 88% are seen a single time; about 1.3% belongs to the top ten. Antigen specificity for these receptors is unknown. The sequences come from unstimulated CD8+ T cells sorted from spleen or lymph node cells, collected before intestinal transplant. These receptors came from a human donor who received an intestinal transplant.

The CDR3, as DNA: TGTGCCAGCAGAGACCAGGGGCCAAGCTCTGGAAACACCATATATTTT. Its protein product is CASRDQGPSSGNTIYF. The rearrangement uses TRBV2 and TRBJ1-3; maybe TRBD1 (6 bases). The CDR3 has 16 amino acids. Germline CDR1 is SNHLY and CDR2 is FYNNEI. V lost 6 bases, J lost 0 bases, and 15 bases lay in between.

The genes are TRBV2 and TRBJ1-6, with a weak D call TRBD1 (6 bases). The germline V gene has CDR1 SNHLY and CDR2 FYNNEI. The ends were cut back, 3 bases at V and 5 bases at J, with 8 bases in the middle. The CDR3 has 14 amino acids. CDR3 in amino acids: CASSEGANNSPLHF. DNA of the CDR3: TGTGCCAGCAGTGAGGGGGCAAATAATTCACCCCTCCACTTT.

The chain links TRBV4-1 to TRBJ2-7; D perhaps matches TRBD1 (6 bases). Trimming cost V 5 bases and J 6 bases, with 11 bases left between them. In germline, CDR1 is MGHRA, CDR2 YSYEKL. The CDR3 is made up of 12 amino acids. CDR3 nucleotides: TGCGCCAGCAGCACAGGGCTGGGCGAGCAGTACTTC. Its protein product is CASSTGLGEQYF.

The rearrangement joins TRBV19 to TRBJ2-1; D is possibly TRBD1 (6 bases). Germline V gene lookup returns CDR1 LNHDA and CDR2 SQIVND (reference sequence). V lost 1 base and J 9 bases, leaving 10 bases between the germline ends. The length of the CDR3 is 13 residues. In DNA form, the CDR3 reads TGTGCCAGTAGTATAGGGGGGCCGGGTGAGCAGTTCTTC. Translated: CASSIGGPGEQFF.

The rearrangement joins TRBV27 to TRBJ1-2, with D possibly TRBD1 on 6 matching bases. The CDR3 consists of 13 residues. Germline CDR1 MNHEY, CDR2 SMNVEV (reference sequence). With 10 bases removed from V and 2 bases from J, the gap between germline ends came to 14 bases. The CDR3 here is CATRGGPNYGYTF. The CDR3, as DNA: TGTGCCACCCGGGGGGGCCCGAACTATGGCTACACCTTC.

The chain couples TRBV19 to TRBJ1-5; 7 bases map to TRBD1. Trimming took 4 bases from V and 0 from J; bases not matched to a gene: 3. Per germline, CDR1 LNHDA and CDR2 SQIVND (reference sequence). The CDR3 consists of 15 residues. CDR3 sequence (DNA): TGTGCCAGTAGTACGACAGGGAATAGCAATCAGCCCCAGCATTTT. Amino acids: CASSTTGNSNQPQHF.

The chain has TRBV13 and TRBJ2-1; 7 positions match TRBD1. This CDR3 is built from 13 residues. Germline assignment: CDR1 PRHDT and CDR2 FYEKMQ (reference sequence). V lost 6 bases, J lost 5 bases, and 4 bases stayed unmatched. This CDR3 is CASSPTGDNEQFF. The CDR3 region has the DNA TGTGCCAGCAGTCCTACAGGGGACAATGAGCAGTTCTTC.

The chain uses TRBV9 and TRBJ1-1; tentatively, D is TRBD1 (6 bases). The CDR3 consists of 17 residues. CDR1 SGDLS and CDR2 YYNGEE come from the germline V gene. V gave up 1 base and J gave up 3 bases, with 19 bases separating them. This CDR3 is CASSVHQGRLADTEAFF. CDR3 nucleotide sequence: TGTGCCAGCAGCGTACACCAGGGGCGGCTCGCGGACACTGAAGCTTTCTTT.

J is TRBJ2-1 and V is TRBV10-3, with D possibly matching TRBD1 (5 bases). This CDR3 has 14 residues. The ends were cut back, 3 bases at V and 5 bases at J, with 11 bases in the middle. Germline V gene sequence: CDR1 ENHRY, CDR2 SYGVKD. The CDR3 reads CAISDPDRNNEQFF. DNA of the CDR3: TGTGCCATCAGTGATCCAGACAGAAACAATGAGCAGTTCTTC.

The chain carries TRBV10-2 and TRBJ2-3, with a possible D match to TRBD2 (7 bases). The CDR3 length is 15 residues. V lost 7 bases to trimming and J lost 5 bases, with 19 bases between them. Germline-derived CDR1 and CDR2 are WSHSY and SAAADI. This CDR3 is CASKTGGGLGDTQYF. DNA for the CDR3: TGCGCCAGCAAAACTGGGGGGGGGCTTGGAGATACGCAGTATTTT.